Presented here are 4 T cell receptor beta chains from one specimen sequenced in a study of cytomegalovirus exposure and HLA in healthy donors. PCR primers comprised 60 Vbeta and 13 Jbeta primers. The protocol was immunoSEQ multiplex PCR, while the TCRdb copy is restricted to in-frame clones and leaves out a portion. The table has some 170,000 clones, 72% seen once. Sequences were obtained from PBMCs. These TCRs come from a human donor in good health.

This clone was observed a handful of times. The rearrangement uses TRBV5-1 and TRBJ1-1; maybe TRBD1 (5 bases). Germline V gene lookup returns CDR1 SGHRS and CDR2 YFSETQ. This CDR3 is 15 amino acids long. With 4 bases removed from V and 0 bases from J, the gap between germline ends came to 13 bases. CDR3 in DNA: TGCGCCAGCAGCCCGGGGGACCGGATGAACACTGAAGCTTTCTTT. Its protein product is CASSPGDRMNTEAFF.

This chain uses TRBV5-6 with TRBJ1-2; 8 nucleotides line up with TRBD1. CDR1 is SGHDT, CDR2 YYEEEE, per germline. This CDR3 has 17 residues. V dropped 3 bases and J dropped 2; count of bases not matched to a gene: 12. Written as DNA, the CDR3 is TGTGCCAGCAGCTCCACCGGGACAGGAAGACTCAACTATGGCTACACCTTC. Translating gives CASSSTGTGRLNYGYTF.

This clone came up a few times. The gene calls are TRBV6-4 and TRBJ2-5; TRBD1 is a possible D gene (5 bases). The last part of the DNA fits TRBJ2-7 better; the J call may be wrong. The CDR3 loop spans 14 amino acids. The V gene's germline CDR1 is MRHNA and CDR2 SNTAGT. CDR3 coding DNA: TGTGCCAGTATTAAGACAGTACCTCCTTACGAGCAGTACTTC. It translates to CASIKTVPPYEQYF.

This chain uses TRBV19 with TRBJ1-5; tentatively, D is TRBD1 (6 bases). Germline lookup yields CDR1 LNHDA and CDR2 SQIVND (reference sequence). V shed 7 bases and J shed 5 bases, with 12 bases lying between them. The CDR3 is made up of 13 amino acids. CDR3 in DNA: TGTGCCAGTAACCAGGGGAGGGATCAGCCCCAGCATTTT. It yields the protein CASNQGRDQPQHF.